This entry lists 8 T cell receptor beta chains sequenced from one sample in a study of blood T cell repertoires in COVID-19. TCRdb's table, derived via immunoSEQ multiplex PCR, lists solely in-frame clones and lacks some. The table includes 400,000 to 450,000 clones, approximately 90% detected once. The sample consisted of peripheral blood. The source of these receptors is a woman aged 25 to 39 with active or convalescent COVID-19.

This clone showed up just a few times. This chain connects TRBV19 to TRBJ1-1, with D uncertain. CDR1 LNHDA and CDR2 SQIVND come from the germline V gene (reference sequence). V was clipped by 5 bases and J by 1 base, with 8 bases between them. This CDR3 is 13 amino acids long. The CDR3 loop reads CASSDTTNTEAFF. The CDR3, as DNA: TGTGCCAGTAGTGACACCACGAACACTGAAGCTTTCTTT. Complete variable domain (other parts from reference TRBV19 and TRBJ1-1): DGGITQSPKYLFRKEGQNVTLSCEQNLNHDAMYWYRQDPGQGLRLIYYSQIVNDFQKGDIAEGYSVSREKKESFPLTVTSAQKNPTAFYLCASSDTTNTEAFFGQGTRLTVV.

The chain recombines TRBV5-1 with TRBJ2-7, with D maybe TRBD2 (5 bases). The CDR3 totals 14 residues. The V gene's germline CDR1 is SGHRS and CDR2 YFSETQ. V dropped 4 bases and J dropped 3 bases, with 14 bases sitting between them. CDR3 sequence: CASSRDGLSYEQYF. The CDR3 DNA follows: TGCGCCAGCAGCCGGGATGGGCTGAGCTACGAGCAGTACTTC.

The chain employs TRBV12-5 and TRBJ1-5, with unresolved D. Per germline, CDR1 LGHNT and CDR2 FRNRAP. V was cut by 4 bases and J by 2 bases, with 12 bases left in between. The CDR3 covers 15 residues. CDR3 sequence (DNA): TGTGCTAGTGGTTCGCCCCCCACAGGCAATCAGCCCCAGCATTTT. It encodes CASGSPPTGNQPQHF.

This clone appeared a single time. The chain combines TRBV11-2 with TRBJ2-7, with D maybe TRBD2 (5 bases). The CDR3 is made up of 15 amino acids. Trimming shortened V by 8 bases and J by 3 bases, and 20 bases separated the two germline ends. Germline V gene lookup returns CDR1 SGHAT and CDR2 FQNNGV. CDR3 loop: CASQVQTRELYEQYF. CDR3 nucleotides: TGTGCCAGCCAAGTACAAACTAGAGAGCTCTACGAGCAGTACTTC.

The chain links TRBV27 to TRBJ2-5; 10 bases agree with TRBD1. J was trimmed by 4 bases and V by 4 bases; bases with no gene match: 6. In germline, CDR1 is MNHEY, CDR2 SMNVEV (reference sequence). The CDR3 runs to 15 residues. The CDR3 DNA reads TGTGCCAGCAGTTCTCGGACAGGGGGTCTAGAGACCCAGTACTTC. Protein: CASSSRTGGLETQYF.

The chain couples TRBV5-1 to TRBJ2-1; 10 positions match TRBD1. V was clipped by 3 bases and J by 8 bases; unmatched bases: 8. The V gene's germline CDR1 is SGHRS and CDR2 YFSETQ. This CDR3 comprises 15 residues. This CDR3 is CASSSGTGVIDEQFF. Written as DNA, the CDR3 is TGCGCCAGCAGCTCAGGGACAGGGGTTATCGATGAGCAGTTCTTC. The full variable domain, rest sourced from reference TRBV5-1 and TRBJ2-1, is KAGVTQTPRYLIKTRGQQVTLSCSPISGHRSVSWYQQTPGQGLQFLFEYFSETQRNKGNFPGRFSGRQFSNSRSEMNVSTLELGDSALYLCASSSGTGVIDEQFFGPGTRLTVL.

The CDR3 reads CASSPATGTQNSPLHF. CDR3 sequence (DNA): TGTGCCAGCTCACCGGCGACAGGGACCCAGAATTCACCCCTCCACTTT. The V and J genes are TRBV18 and TRBJ1-6, with 7 bases lining up with TRBD1. The length of the CDR3 is 16 residues. The junction had 9 bases not matched to a gene; V was cut back by 3 bases and J by 7 bases. CDR1 and CDR2 (germline): KGHSH, LQKENI. The whole variable domain, remainder taken from reference TRBV18 and TRBJ1-6, is NAGVMQNPRHLVRRRGQEARLRCSPMKGHSHVYWYRQLPEEGLKFMVYLQKENIIDESGMPKERFSAEFPKEGPSILRIQQVVRGDSAAYFCASSPATGTQNSPLHFGNGTRLTVT.

The chain recombines TRBV2 with TRBJ2-2; D perhaps matches TRBD2 (5 bases). The germline V and J ends were trimmed by 6 bases and 3 bases, with 17 bases remaining between them. In germline, CDR1 is SNHLY, CDR2 FYNNEI. This CDR3 comprises 16 residues. CDR3 residues: CASRLEGLYYTGELFF. In nucleotides, the CDR3 is TGTGCCAGCAGGCTCGAGGGTCTATACTACACCGGGGAGCTGTTTTTT. Using reference TRBV2 and TRBJ2-2 for the parts outside the CDR3, the full variable domain is EPEVTQTPSHQVTQMGQEVILRCVPISNHLYFYWYRQILGQKVEFLVSFYNNEISEKSEIFDDQFSVERPDGSNFTLKIRSTKLEDSAMYFCASRLEGLYYTGELFFGEGSRLTVL.